This passage covers 12 T cell receptor beta chains from one sample sequenced in a study of T cells in localized non-small cell lung cancer. Here immunoSEQ multiplex PCR was the method, and the copy in TCRdb shows in-frame clones only, minus some. Here the sample spans approximately 70,000 clones, roughly 80% being singletons. The source was PBMCs, collected before any cancer treatment. The receptors were gathered from a man between 40 and 75 years old with stage II lung adenocarcinoma.

The V call is TRBV6-6, the J call TRBJ1-3; no clear D. Germline assignment: CDR1 MNHNY and CDR2 SVGAGI (reference sequence). V lost 2 bases and J 4 bases, leaving 9 bases between the germline ends. The CDR3 sequence is 14 residues long. DNA for the CDR3: TGTGCCAGCAGTTACACAGACGGGGGAAACACCATATATTTT. This translates into CASSYTDGGNTIYF.

This chain uses TRBV18 with TRBJ1-1, with TRBD1 matching 7 bases. CDR3 length: 13 amino acids. Germline loops: CDR1 KGHSH, CDR2 LQKENI. The V segment lost 4 bases and the J segment 3 bases; nucleotides outside the gene matches: 2. DNA of the CDR3: TGTGCCAGCTCACAGGGGGCGGACACTGAAGCTTTCTTT. The encoded protein is CASSQGADTEAFF.

On this clone itself: The sample holds other DNA sequences that translate to the same CDR3. This chain joins TRBV6-1 and TRBJ1-1; TRBD1 is a possible D gene (5 bases). This CDR3 contains 13 residues. Germline V gene sequence: CDR1 MNHNS, CDR2 SASEGT. The V end lost 6 bases, the J end lost 4 bases, and 12 bases lay between the germline ends. The CDR3 coding sequence is TGTGCCAGCAGCGCTAGGGGACGCACTGAAGCTTTCTTT. Translated, it gives CASSARGRTEAFF.

This chain joins TRBV19 and TRBJ1-5; a possible D gene is TRBD1 (6 bases). Germline V gives CDR1 LNHDA, CDR2 SQIVND (reference sequence). V was shortened by 7 bases and J by 5 bases, with 21 bases between the two germline ends. The CDR3 has 16 amino acids. CDR3 DNA: TGTGCCAGTAAGAATAGGGCAGGGGTTCACCATCAGCCCCAGCATTTT. This codes for CASKNRAGVHHQPQHF.

This chain uses TRBV4-2 with TRBJ2-3, with a possible D match to TRBD2 (6 bases). From germline, CDR1 is LGHNA and CDR2 YNFKEQ. The V gene lost 3 bases and the J gene lost 2 bases, with 12 bases spanning the gap. The CDR3 is made up of 15 amino acids. In nucleotides, the CDR3 is TGTGCCAGCAGCCAGACGGGGGATGACACAGATACGCAGTATTTT. Translating it yields CASSQTGDDTDTQYF.

V usage is TRBV25-1 and J usage is TRBJ2-4; 11 bases align to TRBD1. This CDR3 comprises 14 residues. Germline-derived CDR1 and CDR2 are MGHDK and SYGVNS. V was pared by 7 bases and J by 6 bases, with 5 bases of the junction left unmatched. The DNA for the CDR3 is TGTGCCAGCACCACAGGACAGGGGGCAAACATTCAGTACTTC. Translated: CASTTGQGANIQYF.

The chain joins TRBV9 to TRBJ2-3, with 9 positions matching TRBD1. The CDR3 is 15 residues long. V lost 3 bases, J lost 1 base, and 3 bases stayed unmatched. Per germline, CDR1 SGDLS and CDR2 YYNGEE. CDR3 nucleotide sequence: TGTGCCAGCAGCGAGCGGACAGGGGGCACAGATACGCAGTATTTT. Residues: CASSERTGGTDTQYF.

V usage is TRBV7-2 and J usage is TRBJ2-3, with D perhaps TRBD2 (6 bases). CDR1 is SGHTA and CDR2 is FQGNSA in the germline V gene. Trimming cost V 5 bases and J 7 bases, with 13 bases left between them. This CDR3 has 13 residues. The CDR3 DNA follows: TGTGCCAGCAGCCCCCCCGGGGGAAATACGCAGTATTTT. Translating it yields CASSPPGGNTQYF.

The V and J genes are TRBV10-1 and TRBJ1-1; 7 nucleotides line up with TRBD1. The CDR3 has 13 residues. After removal of 8 bases from V and 2 bases from J, the junction contained 5 bases not matched to a gene. The germline CDR1 and CDR2 sequences are WNHNN and SYGVQD (reference sequence). This CDR3 reads CASAGDSNTEAFF. The CDR3 DNA sequence: TGCGCCAGCGCTGGGGACAGCAACACTGAAGCTTTCTTT.

In its sample, this clone was seen once. This rearrangement joins TRBV4-2 to TRBJ2-4, with D tentatively TRBD2 (5 bases). Germline V gives CDR1 LGHNA, CDR2 YNFKEQ. CDR3 length: 18 residues. Trimming stripped 0 bases from V and 2 bases from J, with 17 bases between. The CDR3 spells CASSQDVGGRRTKNIQYF. The CDR3 bases are TGTGCCAGCAGCCAAGACGTCGGAGGCAGGAGAACCAAAAACATTCAGTACTTC.

Written as DNA, the CDR3 is TGTGCCAGCAGCTTAGGAGGCGGGGTCCAAGAGACCCAGTACTTC. Protein product: CASSLGGGVQETQYF. J is TRBJ2-5 and V is TRBV5-4; D perhaps matches TRBD2 (6 bases). This CDR3 has 15 amino acids. The V gene's germline CDR1 is SGHNT and CDR2 YYREEE (reference sequence). The germline V and J ends were trimmed by 2 bases and 1 base, with 12 bases remaining between them.

The V call is TRBV6-1, the J call TRBJ2-6, with a possible D match to TRBD2 (6 bases). Trimming removed 1 base at V and 2 bases at J, with 15 bases between. Per germline, CDR1 MNHNS and CDR2 SASEGT. CDR3 length: 18 amino acids. In nucleotides, the CDR3 is TGTGCCAGCAGTGAAGTTTGGGGGGAGTTGACTGGGGCCAACGTCCTGACTTTC. Its translation is CASSEVWGELTGANVLTF.